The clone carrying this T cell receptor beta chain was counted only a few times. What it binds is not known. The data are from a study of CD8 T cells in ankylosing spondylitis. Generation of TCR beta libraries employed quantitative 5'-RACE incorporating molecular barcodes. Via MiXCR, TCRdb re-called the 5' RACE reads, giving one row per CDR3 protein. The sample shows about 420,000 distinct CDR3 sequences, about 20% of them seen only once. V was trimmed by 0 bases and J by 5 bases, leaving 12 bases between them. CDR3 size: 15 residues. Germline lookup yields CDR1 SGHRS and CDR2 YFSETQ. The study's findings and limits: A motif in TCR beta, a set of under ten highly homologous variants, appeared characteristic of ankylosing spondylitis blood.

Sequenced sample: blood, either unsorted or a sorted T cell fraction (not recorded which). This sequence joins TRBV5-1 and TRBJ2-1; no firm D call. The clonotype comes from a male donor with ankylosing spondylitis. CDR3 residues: CASSLVRQAHNEQFF. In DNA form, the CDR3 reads TGCGCCAGCAGCTTGGTGCGGCAGGCTCACAATGAGCAGTTCTTC.